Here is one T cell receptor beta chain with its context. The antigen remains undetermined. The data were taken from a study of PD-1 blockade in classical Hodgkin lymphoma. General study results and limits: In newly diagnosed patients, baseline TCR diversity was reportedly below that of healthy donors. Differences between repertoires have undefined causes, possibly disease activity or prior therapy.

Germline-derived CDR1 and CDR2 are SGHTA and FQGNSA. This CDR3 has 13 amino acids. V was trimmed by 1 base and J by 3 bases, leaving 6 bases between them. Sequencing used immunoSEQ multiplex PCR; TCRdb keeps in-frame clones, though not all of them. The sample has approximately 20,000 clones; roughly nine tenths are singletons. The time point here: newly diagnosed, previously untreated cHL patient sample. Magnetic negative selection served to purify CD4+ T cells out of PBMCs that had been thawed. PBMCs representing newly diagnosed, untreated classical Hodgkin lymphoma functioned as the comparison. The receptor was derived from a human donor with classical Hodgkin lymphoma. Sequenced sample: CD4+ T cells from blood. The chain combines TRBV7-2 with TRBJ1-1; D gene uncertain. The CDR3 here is CASSLGLDTEAFF. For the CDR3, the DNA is TGTGCCAGCAGCTTAGGTCTGGACACTGAAGCTTTCTTT.